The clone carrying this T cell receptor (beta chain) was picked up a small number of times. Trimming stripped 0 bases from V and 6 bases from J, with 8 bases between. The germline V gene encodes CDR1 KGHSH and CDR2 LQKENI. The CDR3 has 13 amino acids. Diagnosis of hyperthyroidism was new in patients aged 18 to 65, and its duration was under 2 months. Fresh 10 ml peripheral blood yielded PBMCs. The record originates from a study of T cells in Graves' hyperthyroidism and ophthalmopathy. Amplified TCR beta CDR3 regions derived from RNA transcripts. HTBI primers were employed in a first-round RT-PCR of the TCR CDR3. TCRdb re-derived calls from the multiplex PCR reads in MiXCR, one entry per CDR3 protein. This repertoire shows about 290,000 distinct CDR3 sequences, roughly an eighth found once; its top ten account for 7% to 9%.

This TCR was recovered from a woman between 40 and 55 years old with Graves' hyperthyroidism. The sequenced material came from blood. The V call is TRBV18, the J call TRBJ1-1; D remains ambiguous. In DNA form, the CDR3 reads TGTGCCAGCTCACCACCCTCCGGGCCTGAAGCTTTCTTT. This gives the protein CASSPPSGPEAFF.